The TCR beta chain under discussion was sequenced for a study of human thymus T cells. Sequencing used immunoSEQ multiplex PCR; TCRdb keeps in-frame clones, though not all of them. The sample holds about 60,000 clones, about 94% seen once. Comment on this clone: Its antigen is still unknown.

V dropped 6 bases and J dropped 5 bases, with 16 bases sitting between them. This CDR3 has 14 amino acids. Germline assignment: CDR1 MNHEY and CDR2 SVGAGI. Regarding the study as a whole: Both thymic and peripheral blood repertoires showed apparently biased V and J usage.

Healthy Finnish infants undergoing corrective surgery for congenital heart defects were used as donors. All available leukocytes, rather than a set cell count, yielded the blood DNA. The V gene is TRBV6-5, the J gene TRBJ1-2; D might be TRBD1 (5 bases). The sequencing input was blood. The sequence came from a boy younger than two with a congenital heart defect but otherwise immunologically healthy. CDR3 bases: TGTGCCAGCAGCCCGTCCGGGGGACGATATGGCTACACCTTC. Translating it yields CASSPSGGRYGYTF.